The 9 T cell receptor beta chains reported below all come from one sample, sequenced in a study of T-cell reconstitution after alpha-beta-depleted transplantation in children. The TCRbeta library was prepared with unique molecular identifiers. One entry per CDR3 protein results from TCRdb running MiXCR on the PCR reads. Of over 550,000 distinct CDR3 sequences listed, over 9.5% were seen once; the top ten hold 4%. The source was PBMCs from the stem cell graft donor, collected from the stem cell graft. The receptors shown here come from a human donor who donated a stem cell graft to a child with acute myeloid leukemia.

This clonotype has just a few counts. The J gene is TRBJ2-3, the V gene TRBV25-1; 7 positions agree with TRBD1. V dropped 5 bases and J dropped 2; count of bases not matched to a gene: 7. Germline assignment: CDR1 MGHDK and CDR2 SYGVNS. This CDR3 comprises 15 residues. As DNA, the CDR3 is TGTGCCAGCAGTCCGGGTACAGGGGACACAGATACGCAGTATTTT. Translated: CASSPGTGDTDTQYF.

This clonotype was seen a handful of times. The gene calls are TRBV20-1 and TRBJ1-2; possibly TRBD1 for D (6 bases). CDR3 length: 13 residues. V lost 5 bases, J lost 2 bases, and 12 bases lay in between. CDR1 is DFQATT, CDR2 SNEGSKA, per germline (reference sequence). The CDR3 DNA sequence: TGCAGTGCTCGTGAGGACAGCAACTATGGCTACACCTTC. This codes for CSAREDSNYGYTF.

This clonotype was counted between two and nine times. V usage is TRBV12-3 or TRBV12-4 and J usage is TRBJ1-3; D is uncertain. This CDR3 has 15 amino acids. V was clipped by 6 bases and J by 0 bases, with 12 bases between them. Written as DNA, the CDR3 is TGTGCCAGCAGGAGAGACGGTTTCTCTGGAAACACCATATATTTT. It specifies CASRRDGFSGNTIYF.

The rearrangement links TRBV5-1 to TRBJ2-7; D unclear. Trimming removed 5 bases at V and 6 bases at J, with 12 bases between. This CDR3 contains 12 residues. Germline V lookup: CDR1 SGHRS, CDR2 YFSETQ. In DNA, the CDR3 is TGCGCCAGCAGTCCCCGTAATCGCGAGCAGTACTTC. Its translation: CASSPRNREQYF.

Worth noting for this clonotype: The junction does not match germline at one end; this may be a read error. This chain connects TRBV12-5 to TRBJ2-3; 8 nucleotides align to TRBD2. The CDR3 runs 17 residues. Germline lookup yields CDR1 LGHNT and CDR2 FRNRAP. This chain's CDR3 is CASGLVALAGNTDAQYF. CDR3 in DNA: TGTGCTAGTGGTTTGGTAGCTCTAGCGGGCAACACAGATGCGCAGTATTTT.

Only a few counts were recorded for this clonotype. The chain is built from TRBV7-3 and TRBJ2-1; 7 bases are shared with TRBD2. CDR1 is SGHTA, CDR2 FQGTGA, per germline. The CDR3 spans 16 residues. J lost 9 bases, V lost 5 bases, and 16 bases had no gene match. In DNA, the CDR3 is TGTGCCAGCAGCCTGAGGGAAGCGGGACCCCTCAGTGAGCAGTTCTTC. Amino acid sequence: CASSLREAGPLSEQFF.

This clonotype turned up a few times. V usage is TRBV20-1 and J usage is TRBJ2-2; 9 bases fit TRBD2. CDR3 length: 14 residues. Losses at the gene ends were 5 bases for V and 5 bases for J; bases not matched to a gene: 6. Germline lookup yields CDR1 DFQATT and CDR2 SNEGSKA (reference sequence). The CDR3 spells CSAQLAGSTGELFF. The CDR3 bases are TGCAGTGCTCAACTAGCGGGTAGTACCGGGGAGCTGTTTTTT.

The chain links TRBV12-3 or TRBV12-4 to TRBJ1-5; a weak D match, TRBD1 (5 bases). CDR3 length equals 14 residues. V lost 3 bases, J lost 2 bases, and 8 bases lay in between. The CDR3 nucleotides read TGTGCCAGCAGTTTCAGGGCCCGCAATCAGCCCCAGCATTTT. Amino acid sequence: CASSFRARNQPQHF.

At least ten counts were recorded for this clonotype. The V call is TRBV12-3 or TRBV12-4, the J call TRBJ1-1, with D tentatively TRBD1 (5 bases). Deletions cut 3 bases from V and 11 bases from J, with 13 bases between. The CDR3 runs 12 residues. As DNA, the CDR3 is TGTGCCAGCAGTTTGGGACCTCCTGGGGCTTTCTTT. Encoded protein: CASSLGPPGAFF.